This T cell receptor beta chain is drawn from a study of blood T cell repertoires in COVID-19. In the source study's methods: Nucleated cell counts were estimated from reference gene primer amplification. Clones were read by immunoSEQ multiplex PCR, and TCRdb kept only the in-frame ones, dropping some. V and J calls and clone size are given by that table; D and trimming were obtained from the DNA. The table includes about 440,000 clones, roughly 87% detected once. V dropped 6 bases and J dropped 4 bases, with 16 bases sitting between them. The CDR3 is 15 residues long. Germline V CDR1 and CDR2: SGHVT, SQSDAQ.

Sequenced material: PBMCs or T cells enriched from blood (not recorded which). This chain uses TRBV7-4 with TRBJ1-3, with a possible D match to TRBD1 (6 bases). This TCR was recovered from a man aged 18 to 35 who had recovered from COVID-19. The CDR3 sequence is CASRNRALRGNTIYF. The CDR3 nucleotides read TGTGCCAGCAGGAACAGGGCCCTCAGGGGAAACACCATATATTTT.